The 27 T cell receptor beta chains below were found in one sample sequenced in a study of cytomegalovirus exposure and HLA in healthy donors. PCR involved 60 Vbeta and 13 Jbeta primers. TCRdb keeps only in-frame clones here, not all; method: immunoSEQ multiplex PCR. The data contain about 130,000 clones, more than 80% of them seen just once; the ten biggest clones take up roughly 6.7%. The sequenced sample consisted of PBMCs. These receptors all come from a woman aged 30 to 39 in good health and CMV-seropositive.

Of note for this clone: One end of the junction varies from germline; a read error may be responsible. V is TRBV9 and J is TRBJ2-3, with a possible D match to TRBD1 (8 bases). The CDR3 consists of 14 residues. In germline, CDR1 is SGDLS, CDR2 YYNGEE. The CDR3 DNA reads TGTGCCAGCAGCGTGAAGGGGGGGACAGGTACGCAGTATTTT. It specifies CASSVKGGTGTQYF.

This clone was detected a few times. The V and J genes are TRBV30 and TRBJ1-2; D is undetermined. Trimming pared 5 bases from V and 4 bases from J, leaving 17 bases between. CDR1 GTSNPN and CDR2 SVGIG come from the germline V gene (reference sequence). This CDR3 has 14 amino acids. CDR3 sequence reads: CAWATVGGIYGYTF. In DNA, the CDR3 is TGTGCCTGGGCCACAGTGGGAGGGATCTATGGCTACACCTTC.

This chain connects TRBV19 to TRBJ2-3; unclear D gene. The CDR3 loop spans 13 amino acids. The germline V and J ends were trimmed by 7 bases and 2 bases, with 10 bases remaining between them. Germline assignment: CDR1 LNHDA and CDR2 SQIVND (reference sequence). In DNA form, the CDR3 reads TGTGCCAGTATGGCAGGAAACACAGATACGCAGTATTTT. Protein product: CASMAGNTDTQYF.

The rearrangement links TRBV6-6 to TRBJ1-2; TRBD1 is a possible D gene (6 bases). Germline lookup yields CDR1 MNHNY and CDR2 SVGAGI (reference sequence). Trimming cost V 5 bases and J 14 bases, with 15 bases left between them. The CDR3 covers 11 residues. CDR3: CASSTRGAGTF. The CDR3 bases are TGTGCCAGCAGTACTCGGGGGGCGGGAACCTTC.

V and J are TRBV30 and TRBJ1-2; D is unclear. Trimming stripped 5 bases from V and 8 bases from J, with 15 bases between. This CDR3 comprises 12 residues. Germline loops: CDR1 GTSNPN, CDR2 SVGIG (reference sequence). CDR3 loop: CAWDLVGRGYTF. In DNA, the CDR3 is TGTGCCTGGGACCTAGTAGGAAGGGGCTACACCTTC.

The chain couples TRBV2 to TRBJ1-2; D is perhaps TRBD1 (5 bases). CDR1 and CDR2 from the germline V gene are SNHLY and FYNNEI. Trimming shortened V by 6 bases and J by 0 bases, and 14 bases separated the two germline ends. The CDR3 loop spans 15 amino acids. DNA for the CDR3: TGTGCCAGCAGGAGGTCGCAGGGCGCTAACTATGGCTACACCTTC. Amino acids: CASRRSQGANYGYTF.

V usage is TRBV27 and J usage is TRBJ1-2, with D possibly being TRBD1 (5 bases). From germline, CDR1 is MNHEY and CDR2 SMNVEV (reference sequence). The CDR3 extends over 14 amino acids. V lost 3 bases and J lost 4, with 12 bases in between. CDR3 loop: CASSFRESGYGYTF. The CDR3 DNA is TGTGCCAGCAGTTTCAGGGAAAGTGGCTATGGCTACACCTTC.

The chain carries TRBV5-1 and TRBJ2-5, with TRBD1 matching over 11 bases. V lost 6 bases and J lost 5; bases outside the gene matches: 9. The CDR3 is 15 residues long. In germline, CDR1 is SGHRS, CDR2 YFSETQ. The CDR3 nucleotides are TGCGCCAGCACCCCCTGGACAGGGGGCGCGGAGACCCAGTACTTC. Its translation is CASTPWTGGAETQYF.

The chain is built from TRBV2 and TRBJ1-1, with 8 bases fitting TRBD1. V shed 6 bases, J shed 0 bases, and the junction held 0 bases outside the gene matches. The CDR3 loop spans 13 amino acids. Germline CDR1 and CDR2: SNHLY and FYNNEI. CDR3 amino acids: CASRGQVNTEAFF. The CDR3 DNA is TGTGCCAGCAGGGGACAGGTGAACACTGAAGCTTTCTTT.

The chain carries TRBV6-5 and TRBJ2-1; D perhaps matches TRBD2 (5 bases). Germline V gives CDR1 MNHEY, CDR2 SVGAGI. This CDR3 is built from 12 residues. With 0 bases removed from V and 13 bases from J, the gap between germline ends came to 10 bases. The CDR3 loop is CASSYSGGPQFF. The DNA for the CDR3 is TGTGCCAGCAGTTACTCAGGAGGTCCCCAGTTCTTC.

The V call is TRBV30, the J call TRBJ2-3, with 11 bases fitting TRBD2. The CDR3 runs 17 residues. The trim removed 3 bases at V and 5 bases at J, leaving 13 bases unmatched. CDR1 GTSNPN and CDR2 SVGIG come from the germline V gene (reference sequence). In DNA form, the CDR3 reads TGTGCCTGGAGGGGGGGTAGCGGGAGGGCCCGGGGAGATACGCAGTATTTT. This codes for CAWRGGSGRARGDTQYF.

In this sample, this clone turned up a few times. V gene TRBV28 combines with J gene TRBJ2-2; 9 bases match TRBD1. The CDR3 length is 15 residues. Per the germline V gene, CDR1 is MDHEN and CDR2 is SYDVKM. V lost 5 bases, J lost 7 bases, and 8 bases stayed unmatched. The CDR3 loop is CASSQPGQGRGELFF. CDR3 in DNA: TGTGCCAGCAGTCAGCCGGGACAGGGACGCGGGGAGCTGTTTTTT.

The chain employs TRBV7-6 and TRBJ2-1; 11 bases match TRBD2. The CDR3 is 15 residues long. Germline CDR1 and CDR2: SGHVS and FNYEAQ. V was pared by 6 bases and J by 2 bases, with 3 bases of the junction left unmatched. The CDR3 here is CASSIAGGTYNEQFF. DNA for the CDR3: TGTGCCAGCAGTATAGCGGGAGGGACCTACAATGAGCAGTTCTTC. Filled out from reference TRBV7-6 and TRBJ2-1, the complete variable domain reads GAGVSQSPRYKVTKRGQDVALRCDPISGHVSLYWYRQALGQGPEFLTYFNYEAQQDKSGLPNDRFSAERPEGSISTLTIQRTEQRDSAMYRCASSIAGGTYNEQFFGPGTRLTVL.

This chain connects TRBV7-9 to TRBJ2-2, with 11 bases matching TRBD2. Germline values: CDR1 SEHNR, CDR2 FQNEAQ (reference sequence). The CDR3 is 16 residues long. After removal of 4 bases from V and 3 bases from J, the junction contained 4 bases not matched to a gene. Written as DNA, the CDR3 is TGTGCCAGCAGCTCCTCGACTAGCGGGGACACCGGGGAGCTGTTTTTT. This sequence encodes CASSSSTSGDTGELFF.

The CDR3 DNA sequence: TGCGCCTGGGGGGGGCAAGACTATGGCTACACCTTC. It yields the protein CAWGGQDYGYTF. V usage is TRBV10-1 and J usage is TRBJ1-2; D is possibly TRBD1 (6 bases). Trimming took off 11 bases at V and 3 bases at J, with 13 bases between the two ends. In germline, CDR1 is WNHNN, CDR2 SYGVQD (reference sequence). The length of the CDR3 is 12 residues.

The chain carries TRBV2 and TRBJ2-3; a weak D match, TRBD2 (6 bases). Germline CDR1 reads SNHLY; CDR2 reads FYNNEI. V shed 4 bases and J shed 4 bases, with 18 bases lying between them. The length of the CDR3 is 16 residues. CDR3 protein: CASSAEGGGEADTQYF. In DNA, the CDR3 is TGTGCCAGCAGTGCAGAGGGCGGAGGGGAGGCAGATACGCAGTATTTT.

V is TRBV27 and J is TRBJ1-1, with D possibly being TRBD1 (5 bases). The ends were cut back, 6 bases at V and 2 bases at J, with 16 bases in the middle. CDR1 is MNHEY, CDR2 SMNVEV, per germline (reference sequence). The CDR3 sequence is 15 residues long. The CDR3 sequence is CASSLAVTANTEAFF. CDR3 in DNA: TGTGCCAGCAGCCTTGCGGTGACAGCTAACACTGAAGCTTTCTTT.

This sequence joins TRBV10-3 and TRBJ1-1, with a weak D call TRBD1 (6 bases). This CDR3 region has 14 residues. Germline CDR1 and CDR2: ENHRY and SYGVKD. Deletions cut 7 bases from V and 0 bases from J, with 12 bases between. CDR3 in amino acids: CAITQQGMNTEAFF. CDR3 bases: TGTGCCATCACACAACAGGGTATGAACACTGAAGCTTTCTTT.

The rearrangement uses TRBV25-1 and TRBJ2-2, with D perhaps TRBD2 (6 bases). There are 13 residues in the CDR3. V lost 6 bases and J lost 4, with 9 bases in between. The germline CDR1 and CDR2 sequences are MGHDK and SYGVNS. CDR3 coding DNA: TGTGCCAGCAGGGGACTTTCCACCGGGGAGCTGTTTTTT. It translates to CASRGLSTGELFF.

The DNA for the CDR3 is TGTGCCAGCAGCAAAGACTTGGCAGGGGGCCCCACCAATGAGCAGTTCTTC. It is translated as CASSKDLAGGPTNEQFF. This chain links TRBV21-1 with TRBJ2-1; TRBD1 reflects the table's D call only, with no check against the DNA. TRBV21-1 corresponds to a pseudogene. The CDR3 runs to 17 residues.

CDR3 protein: CASSEGTNYNSPLHF. CDR3 nucleotides: TGTGCCAGCAGCGAAGGGACAAACTATAATTCACCCCTCCACTTT. V is TRBV7-6 and J is TRBJ1-6; maybe TRBD1 (6 bases). V gave up 5 bases and J gave up 3 bases, with 11 bases separating them. The germline V gene encodes CDR1 SGHVS and CDR2 FNYEAQ. The CDR3 contains 15 residues.

The rearrangement joins TRBV5-6 to TRBJ1-4; D is ambiguous. This CDR3 region has 16 residues. The V end was cut by 3 bases, the J end by 0 bases, with 12 bases between. Germline CDR1 is SGHDT and CDR2 is YYEEEE. In DNA, the CDR3 is TGTGCCAGCAGCTCTCTCCTATTTGCAACTAATGAAAAACTGTTTTTT. Amino acid sequence: CASSSLLFATNEKLFF.

This clone came up once. The J gene is TRBJ1-3, the V gene TRBV18, with a weak D call TRBD1 (6 bases). Deletions cut 6 bases from V and 9 bases from J, with 18 bases between. The CDR3 loop spans 14 amino acids. Germline-derived CDR1 and CDR2 are KGHSH and LQKENI. CDR3 in amino acids: CASSQGIGLGTIYF. CDR3 nucleotide sequence: TGTGCCAGCTCCCAGGGGATCGGCCTGGGCACCATATATTTT.

This chain uses TRBV28 with TRBJ2-7; D ambiguous. The CDR3 runs to 13 residues. Germline V gene lookup returns CDR1 MDHEN and CDR2 SYDVKM. Trimming took 2 bases from V and 2 from J, leaving 7 bases between them. The CDR3 is CASSLVRTYEQYF. The CDR3 bases are TGTGCCAGCAGTTTAGTGAGAACCTACGAGCAGTACTTC. Full variable domain (remainder filled in from reference TRBV28 and TRBJ2-7): DVKVTQSSRYLVKRTGEKVFLECVQDMDHENMFWYRQDPGLGLRLIYFSYDVKMKEKGDIPEGYSVSREKKERFSLILESASTNQTSMYLCASSLVRTYEQYFGPGTRLTVT.

J is TRBJ1-2 and V is TRBV11-1; D remains ambiguous. The CDR3 is 14 amino acids. V was pared by 0 bases and J by 4 bases, with 9 bases between. Germline V CDR1 and CDR2: SGHAT, FQDESV (reference sequence). The CDR3 spells CASSLAADTYGYTF. The CDR3 DNA sequence: TGTGCCAGCAGCTTAGCGGCAGACACCTATGGCTACACCTTC. Looking up the rest from reference TRBV11-1 and TRBJ1-2 gives the full variable domain: EAEVAQSPRYKITEKSQAVAFWCDPISGHATLYWYRQILGQGPELLVQFQDESVVDDSQLPKDRFSAERLKGVDSTLKIQPAELGDSAMYLCASSLAADTYGYTFGSGTRLTVV.

In DNA, the CDR3 is TGTGCCAGCAGCCCCGGGAGGCTGGCCCTTAGGGGGTCGTTCGGGGAGCTGTTTTTT. Its translation: CASSPGRLALRGSFGELFF. The gene calls are TRBV4-2 and TRBJ2-2, with D perhaps TRBD2 (7 bases). CDR3 length: 19 amino acids. The V and J ends lost 4 bases and 7 bases respectively, with 28 bases between them. Germline CDR1 LGHNA, CDR2 YNFKEQ.

This chain links TRBV30 with TRBJ1-4; 7 nucleotides line up with TRBD1. V shed 3 bases, J shed 2 bases, and the junction held 6 bases outside the gene matches. Germline values: CDR1 GTSNPN, CDR2 SVGIG (reference sequence). The CDR3 sequence is 15 residues long. The CDR3 loop is CAWSAAGGTNEKLFF. In nucleotides, the CDR3 is TGTGCCTGGAGCGCAGCAGGGGGGACTAATGAAAAACTGTTTTTT.